These 5 T cell receptor beta chains came from one sample sequenced in a study of glioma-infiltrating T cells. The iRepertoire nested amplicon-rescue multiplex PCR amplified TCR alpha and beta CDR3s from RNA. TCRdb reprocessed the multiplex PCR reads with MiXCR, giving one entry per CDR3 protein. Found here are fewer than 200,000 distinct CDR3 sequences, around 42% of them singletons; the top ten hold over 4%. Material: glioma tissue, nonneoplastic brain tissue, or PBMCs (not recorded which). The origin of the receptors is a human donor with low-grade glioma or glioblastoma, undergoing nonglioma brain surgery, or in good health (not recorded which).

Regarding this clonotype: A much larger clone lies a single base off, so this may be a read error. The chain links TRBV28 to TRBJ2-3, with 7 bases fitting TRBD2. In germline, CDR1 is MDHEN, CDR2 SYDVKM. The CDR3 sequence is 15 residues long. CDR3 amino acids: CASSLAGESTDTEYF. The DNA for the CDR3 is TGTGCCAGCAGTTTGGCGGGAGAATCAACAGATACGGAGTATTTT. The entire variable domain, with the rest obtained from reference TRBV28 and TRBJ2-3, is as follows: DVKVTQSSRYLVKRTGEKVFLECVQDMDHENMFWYRQDPGLGLRLIYFSYDVKMKEKGDIPEGYSVSREKKERFSLILESASTNQTSMYLCASSLAGESTDTEYFGPGTRLTVL.

The chain couples TRBV7-2 to TRBJ1-5; D remains unclear. CDR1 is SGHTA, CDR2 FQGNSA, per germline. CDR3 length equals 12 residues. V was shortened by 1 base and J by 11 bases, with 9 bases between the two germline ends. CDR3 residues: CASSLGGGTQHF. The CDR3 bases are TGTGCCAGCAGCTTAGGGGGTGGAACCCAGCATTTT.

CDR3 residues: CASSLSEGGGEETQYF. The CDR3 bases are TGCGCCAGCAGCTTGTCTGAGGGAGGGGGCGAAGAGACCCAGTACTTC. The chain recombines TRBV5-1 with TRBJ2-5; perhaps D is TRBD1 or TRBD2 (7 bases each). Trimming stripped 1 base from V and 3 bases from J, with 16 bases between. CDR3 length: 16 residues. Germline V lookup: CDR1 SGHRS, CDR2 YFSETQ.

At least ten counts were recorded for this clonotype. The CDR3 sequence: CASSPGQPSTQYF. CDR3 DNA sequence: TGTGCCAGCAGTCCGGGACAGCCTTCGACCCAGTACTTC. The V call is TRBV28, the J call TRBJ2-5, with 7 bases matching TRBD1. V lost 5 bases to trimming and J lost 7 bases; unmatched junction nucleotides: 7. There are 13 residues in the CDR3. Germline-derived CDR1 and CDR2 are MDHEN and SYDVKM.

This clonotype was picked up many times. This chain connects TRBV20-1 to TRBJ2-1; 14 nucleotides agree with TRBD2. The CDR3 runs 15 residues. Germline CDR1 DFQATT, CDR2 SNEGSKA (reference sequence). The V and J ends lost 6 bases and 6 bases, in that order; junction bases with no gene match: 7. For the CDR3, the DNA is TGCAGTGCCGAAAGGACTAGCGGGAGGCTCAATGAGCAGTTCTTC. Translation gives CSAERTSGRLNEQFF.